This section outlines one TCR beta chain sequence together with its context. In this sample, this clone turned up once. The clone's antigen remains unknown. No much larger clonotype is one base removed from it; base qualities were not supplied. Trimming takes 0 bases from V and 6 bases from J, and the germline ends sit 10 bases apart. CDR1 and CDR2 are read off the germline V gene (reference sequence) as SGHNT and YYREEE. Including cysteine and phenylalanine, the CDR3 has 13 amino acids. Of all the DNA, just the CDR3 is kept, 39 bases in frame from base 1. This sample was included in a study of cytomegalovirus exposure and HLA in healthy donors (dated by TCRdb to 2016 to 2017). A note on the overall study: An earlier analysis of approximately 600 of the donors reported about 250 Gb of sequence data and 117 million unique TCR beta sequences from approximately 180 million T cells. Roughly 290 gigabases of sequencing data and 70 million to 95 million unique TCR sequences made up an early release that covered about 640 HLA-typed donors. Among the roughly 430 genotyped donors, 81% belonged to the genetic ancestry cluster associated with self-reported Caucasian donors. The study aimed to test whether signatures of past pathogen exposure could be identified by cataloging public T cell receptors. The study profiled the T cell repertoires of 666 subjects by immunosequencing and related them to cytomegalovirus serostatus. In addition to the first cohort of 650 to 800 subjects, a separate validation cohort of 120 different subjects was used. The study combined high-throughput TCR immunosequencing, statistical association of individual TCRs with disease status, and machine learning to predict cytomegalovirus infection status. A later analysis re-analyzed previously published TCR beta repertoires from several hundred donors and added high-resolution HLA genotyping to study TCR occurrence patterns. Rather than using new phenotypic data, the later analysis identified candidate immune exposures from TCR beta sequences and from how often those sequences occurred across donors. An earlier analysis of around 540 of the donors applied high-throughput TCR beta sequencing to assess whether each TCR beta V gene segment acted as functional or pseudogenic. Alongside the repertoire data, information on donor age, sex, ethnicity and CMV serostatus was compiled. A later genetic analysis used genome-wide SNP genotypes for about 65% of the roughly 670 donors, treating that subset as a discovery cohort. All discovery cohort repertoires had been generated using a single sequencing platform. HLA typing included class I and class II loci at four-digit resolution. Typing coverage differed by locus: A, B, C, DRB1 and DQB1 were typed in roughly 620-630 donors, DQA1 in about 500, DPA1 in nearly 610, and DPB1 in just under 490. Several DR-DQ haplotypes were handled as single units for association and clustering because linkage in the cohort was strong. Among almost 400 genotyped donors of the cohort, an average of 235,054 unique TCR beta nucleotide sequences were sequenced per donor, roughly a sixth of them non-productive. Summary of the overall study and its limitations: A further reported finding was that TCR beta sequences accurately predicted the HLA-A and HLA-B alleles for most subjects in the first cohort. Most CMV-associated TCR beta chains appeared to be HLA-restricted in a later analysis, and the HLA associations seemed to be driven largely by CMV exposure. According to a later analysis, TCR association rates differed among HLA loci, with DRB1 alleles showing the most associated TCRs and HLA-C alleles showing the fewest. Cytomegalovirus status was reported to be diagnosed by the classifier with high specificity and sensitivity in both the original and validation cohorts. Linkage disequilibrium might explain the correlated functional status among segregating V segments, but an unknown experimental factor could not be excluded. In this cohort, only TCR beta chains were sequenced, and detectable features were limited by the absence of alpha or paired-chain data. In vitro tests confirmed that a few of the cytomegalovirus-associated TCR beta chains recognize cytomegalovirus antigens. In a later analysis, HLA-associated TCR beta chains showed more clonal expansion and lower generation probabilities than non-associated chains that were equally common. Several of the top co-occurrence clusters appeared to be linked to parvovirus B19, influenza, CMV and Epstein-Barr virus, according to a later analysis. The authors suggested that the approach could potentially be extended to other disease states and immunological phenotypes. In a later analysis, about 16,000 TCR beta sequences were associated with specific HLA alleles at a false discovery rate of 0.05. Roughly uniform sequencing depth across donors was assumed in presence/absence analyses, although this assumption may not hold. Because HLA typing was unavailable for some donors at each locus, only the typed subset was used in association tests. In the study, approximately 160 TCR beta chains were listed as associated with cytomegalovirus. Immune exposure information for the cohort was limited to CMV serostatus. When HLA alleles, especially DR and DQ, strongly co-occurred, TCR associations were difficult to assign to individual alleles. A cluster of highly shared sequence variants was judged likely to be a technical artifact of the sequencing pipeline. The 87-base-pair reads could not distinguish some IMGT-functional V segments, including TRBV6-2 and TRBV6-3, so those segments were excluded. Across donors, most TCR sequences were observed very rarely, whereas some public TCRs were present in many individuals. About 15 rarely observed V segments, including chromosome 9 orphons, were excluded from the earlier analysis of 550 to 700 of the donors because counts were too low. In an earlier analysis of 587 of the donors, most TCR beta V segments appeared in productive rearrangements about 87% or about 30% of the time, broadly matching IMGT annotations. In a later genetic analysis, fewer N-insertions in productive TCRs were reported among donors in an Asian-associated ancestry cluster than the roughly 640-donor mean. V-gene and J-gene trimming of TCR beta chains was associated with a missense DCLRE1C variant in a later genetic analysis, and the association was replicated in an independent cohort.

Libraries were constructed by the immunoSEQ multiplex PCR assay. For the multiplex PCR, a mixture combining 60 forward primers for TCR Vbeta segments and 13 reverse primers for TCR Jbeta segments was used. The CDR3 region of rearranged TCR beta genes was amplified from genomic DNA with a multiplex PCR assay. The amplified TCR beta libraries were sequenced on the Illumina HiSeq System as 87-base-pair reads. From the authors' description of their analysis: A later analysis tallied roughly 76 million unique TCR beta chains across the 600 to 700 repertoires, and some 10 million of those chains were shared by two or more donors. Raw reads were error-corrected and collapsed into unique sequences with a nearest-neighbor algorithm that merged closely related sequences to remove PCR and sequencing errors. V, D and J gene segments were assigned by aligning CDR3 sequences to IMGT reference sequences. For a sequence to be retained, a match of at least six nucleotides to both a V gene segment and a J gene segment was required. A rearrangement counted as productive if the CDR3 had no stop codons and remained in frame with V and J, and every other rearrangement counted as non-productive. CDR3 was defined by IMGT convention, running from the second conserved V-encoded cysteine to the conserved J-encoded phenylalanine. In an earlier analysis of around 570 of the donors, sequences lacking an unambiguous match to a single V gene segment were excluded. In an earlier analysis of 587 of the donors, V segments were called functional above 56.7% productive rearrangements and were called segregating when the between-donor standard deviation exceeded 5%. To diagnose cytomegalovirus status from the catalog of TCR beta chain sequences, a statistical classification framework was built. V and J gene assignment, in a later analysis, came from comparing TCR nucleotide sequences with IMGT/GENE-DB human TR gene sequences. A later analysis assigned CDR3 sequences and most-parsimonious VDJ recombination scenarios with the TCRdist pipeline. In a later analysis, each TCR beta chain was defined by its CDR3 amino acid sequence together with its V-gene family, and reads lacking a unique V-gene family were excluded. To address suspected cross-contamination and a sequencing artifact, a later analysis removed a few hundred highly shared, low-generation-probability nucleotide sequences. In a later analysis, a clonal expansion index was calculated for each public chain from normalized within-repertoire ranks of inferred template counts. In a later analysis, generation probabilities were computed with a VDJ recombination model fitted to out-of-frame rearrangements, and the resulting probabilities were checked against IGoR. In a later analysis, TCR-TCR, TCR-HLA and TCR-CMV co-occurrence was scored with hypergeometric tests, and a repertoire-size bias correction was applied to TCR pairs. In a later analysis, false discovery rates were estimated by permuting HLA or CMV assignments 20 times. In a later analysis, co-occurring TCRs were grouped using DBSCAN, with TCRdist sequence similarity added in when clustering inside HLA-allele-positive subsets. Repertoires with fewer than 30,000 or more than 120,000 public chains, plus five repertoires with anomalous nucleotide sharing, were excluded from co-occurrence clustering. The immuneACCESS repertoire file appears here via TCRdb, limited to in-frame rearrangements. These files lack a portion of the clones; in checked studies, under half of the deficit traces to unresolved V genes, and the cause of the others is not known. The V and J calls and clone size are taken from that table; D and trimming were inferred from the DNA. This sample lists about 180,000 clones; around 80% were detected once. Of the sample, 0.5% is held by the ten largest clones.

The cohort was made up of approximately 700 healthy bone marrow donors. Cohort members were all nominally healthy when sampled, although unrecorded immune exposures were likely present. The donor was CMV seronegative and belonged to the group of 352 seronegative cohort members. A peripheral blood sample was provided by each donor, and peripheral blood mononuclear cells were used for TCR beta sequencing. Genomic DNA was extracted from the blood cell samples with the Qiagen DNeasy Blood Extraction Kit. This clonotype was sampled from a woman between 50 and 59 years old in good health and CMV-seronegative. Sequenced: PBMCs. The V and J genes are TRBV5-4 and TRBJ2-7; a tentative D match to TRBD1 spans 5 bases. The CDR3 corresponds to CASSLEEGVEQYF. The DNA reads TGTGCCAGCAGCTTGGAGGAAGGGGTCGAGCAGTACTTC.